This T cell receptor beta chain stems from a study of cytomegalovirus exposure and HLA in healthy donors. The study's findings and limits: Earlier analysis yielded a pattern in which most TCR beta V segments were productive about 87% or about 30% of the time. In a later analysis, an Asian-associated ancestry cluster reportedly showed fewer N-insertions than the roughly 700-donor mean. Clonal expansion, a later analysis showed, was greater in HLA-associated TCR beta chains than in equally common others.

A multiplex PCR was run with 60 Vbeta primers and 13 Jbeta primers. Method: immunoSEQ multiplex PCR; TCRdb's copy keeps in-frame clones and lacks some. The sample has over 130,000 clones, approximately 86% seen once. Worth noting for this clone: Its antigen remains unknown.

The CDR3 is made up of 13 amino acids. CDR1 and CDR2 (germline): SGHVS, FQNEAQ. The trim removed 4 bases at V and 6 bases at J, leaving 5 bases unmatched. The sequenced sample consisted of PBMCs. This TCR derives from a woman aged 40 to 49 in good health and CMV-seronegative. The genes are TRBV7-8 and TRBJ1-2; TRBD1 aligns across 7 bases. CDR3 coding DNA: TGTGCCAGCAGCTCACGGACAGGCAATGGCTACACCTTC. Its protein product is CASSSRTGNGYTF. Full variable domain (missing parts from reference TRBV7-8 and TRBJ1-2): GAGVSQSPRYKVAKRGQDVALRCDPISGHVSLFWYQQALGQGPEFLTYFQNEAQLDKSGLPSDRFFAERPEGSVSTLKIQRTQQEDSAVYLCASSSRTGNGYTFGSGTRLTVV.